This T cell receptor (beta chain) came from a study of blood T cell repertoires in COVID-19. Study-level background: Sites across the United States, Italy and Spain contributed samples from acute and convalescent COVID-19.

CDR1 and CDR2 (germline): MDHEN, SYDVKM. CDR3 size: 14 residues. V was pared by 6 bases and J by 9 bases, with 12 bases of the junction left unmatched. Authors' methods: Nucleated cell number was recorded as an estimate derived from reference gene primer amplification. Assay: immunoSEQ multiplex PCR; the TCRdb copy retains only in-frame clones and omits some. V, J and clone size are taken as reported in that table, and D and trimming were inferred from the DNA itself. The sample contains over 600,000 clones, about 87% of which appear only once. This TCR came from a woman aged 18-29 years with acute or convalescent COVID-19. The V call is TRBV28, the J call TRBJ1-1; 8 nucleotides align to TRBD1. The sequencing sample was made of peripheral blood. The CDR3 region has the DNA TGTGCCAGCAGCCCCGGGACAGGACAAAGAAAAGCTTTCTTT. Protein product: CASSPGTGQRKAFF. Looking up the rest from reference TRBV28 and TRBJ1-1 gives the full variable domain: DVKVTQSSRYLVKRTGEKVFLECVQDMDHENMFWYRQDPGLGLRLIYFSYDVKMKEKGDIPEGYSVSREKKERFSLILESASTNQTSMYLCASSPGTGQRKAFFGQGTRLTVV.